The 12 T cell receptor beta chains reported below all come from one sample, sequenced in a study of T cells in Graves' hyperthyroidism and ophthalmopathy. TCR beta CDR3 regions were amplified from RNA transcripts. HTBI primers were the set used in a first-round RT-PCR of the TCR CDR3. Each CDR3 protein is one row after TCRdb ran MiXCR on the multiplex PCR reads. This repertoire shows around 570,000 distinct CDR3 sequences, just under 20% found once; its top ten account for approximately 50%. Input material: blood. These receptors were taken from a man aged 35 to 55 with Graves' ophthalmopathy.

This chain's CDR3 is CAIGTSGSGEDHEQYF. In DNA, the CDR3 is TGTGCCATCGGGACTAGCGGGAGTGGGGAGGACCACGAGCAGTACTTC. The chain has TRBV10-3 and TRBJ2-7; TRBD2 aligns across 14 bases. V was pared by 8 bases and J by 5 bases, with 11 bases of the junction left unmatched. The germline CDR1 and CDR2 sequences are ENHRY and SYGVKD. CDR3 length: 16 amino acids.

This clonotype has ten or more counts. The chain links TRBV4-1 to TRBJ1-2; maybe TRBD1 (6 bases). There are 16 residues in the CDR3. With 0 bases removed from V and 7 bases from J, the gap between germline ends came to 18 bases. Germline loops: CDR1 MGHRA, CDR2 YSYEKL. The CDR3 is CASSQDRGGGGFGYTF. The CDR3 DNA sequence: TGCGCCAGCAGCCAAGATCGGGGAGGGGGAGGATTTGGCTACACCTTC.

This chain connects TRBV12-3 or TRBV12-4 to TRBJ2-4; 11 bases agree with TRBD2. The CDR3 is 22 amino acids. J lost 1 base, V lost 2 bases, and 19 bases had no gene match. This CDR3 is CASSLRVRGLAVPERAKNIQYF. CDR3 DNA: TGTGCCAGCAGTTTAAGAGTGCGGGGACTAGCGGTTCCAGAGAGGGCCAAAAACATTCAGTACTTC.

The CDR3 loop reads CASSDPRVNTF. DNA for the CDR3: TGTGCCAGCAGTGATCCCAGGGTAAACACCTTC. The chain has TRBV11-2 and TRBJ1-2, with D maybe TRBD1 (5 bases). Germline V gene sequence: CDR1 SGHAT, CDR2 FQNNGV. The CDR3 spans 11 residues. V shed 6 bases and J shed 12 bases, with 14 bases lying between them.

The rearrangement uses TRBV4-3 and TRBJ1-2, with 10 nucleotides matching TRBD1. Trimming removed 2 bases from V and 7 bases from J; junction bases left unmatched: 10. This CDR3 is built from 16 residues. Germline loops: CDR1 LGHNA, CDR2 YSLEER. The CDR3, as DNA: TGCGCCAGCAGCCAACCGACAGGGGGCGGCGTTTCTGGCTACACCTTC. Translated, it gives CASSQPTGGGVSGYTF.

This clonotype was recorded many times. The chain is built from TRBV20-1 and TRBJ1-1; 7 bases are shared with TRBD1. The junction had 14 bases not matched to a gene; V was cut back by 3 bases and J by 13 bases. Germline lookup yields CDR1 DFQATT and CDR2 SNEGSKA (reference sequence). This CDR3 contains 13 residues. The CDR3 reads CSARGQGGGKVFF. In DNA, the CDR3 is TGCAGTGCTAGGGGCCAGGGGGGGGGGAAGGTTTTCTTT.

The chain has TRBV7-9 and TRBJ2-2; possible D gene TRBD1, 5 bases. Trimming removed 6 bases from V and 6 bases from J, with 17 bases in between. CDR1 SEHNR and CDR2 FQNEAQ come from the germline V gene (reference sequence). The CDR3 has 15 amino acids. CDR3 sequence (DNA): TGTGCCAGCAGACTCAAGGACACCGTTGCCGGGGAGCTGTTTTTT. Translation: CASRLKDTVAGELFF.

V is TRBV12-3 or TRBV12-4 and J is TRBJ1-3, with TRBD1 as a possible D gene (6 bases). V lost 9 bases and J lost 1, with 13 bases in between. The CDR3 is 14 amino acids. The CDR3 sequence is CASNIRGSGNTIYF. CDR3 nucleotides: TGTGCCAGTAACATCAGGGGTTCTGGAAACACCATATATTTT.

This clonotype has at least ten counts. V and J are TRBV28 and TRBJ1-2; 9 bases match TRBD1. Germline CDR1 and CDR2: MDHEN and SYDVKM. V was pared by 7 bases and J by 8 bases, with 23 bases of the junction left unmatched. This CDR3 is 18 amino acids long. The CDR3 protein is CASTNPGTGTEGTRGYTF. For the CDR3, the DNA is TGTGCCAGCACCAATCCCGGGACAGGGACGGAGGGGACTAGGGGCTACACCTTC.

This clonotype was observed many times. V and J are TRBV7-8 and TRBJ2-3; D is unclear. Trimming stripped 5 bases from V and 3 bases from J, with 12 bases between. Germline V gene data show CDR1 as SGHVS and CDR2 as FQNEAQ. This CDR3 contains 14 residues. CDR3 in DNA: TGTGCCAGCAGCCCATGGGAAGGGACAGATACGCAGTATTTT. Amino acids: CASSPWEGTDTQYF.

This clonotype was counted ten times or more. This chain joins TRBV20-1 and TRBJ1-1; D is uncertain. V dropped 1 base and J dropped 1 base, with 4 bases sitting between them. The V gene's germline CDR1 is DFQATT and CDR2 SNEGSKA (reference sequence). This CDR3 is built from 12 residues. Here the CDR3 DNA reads TGCAGTGCTAGAGGACCGAACACTGAAGCTTTCTTT. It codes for CSARGPNTEAFF.

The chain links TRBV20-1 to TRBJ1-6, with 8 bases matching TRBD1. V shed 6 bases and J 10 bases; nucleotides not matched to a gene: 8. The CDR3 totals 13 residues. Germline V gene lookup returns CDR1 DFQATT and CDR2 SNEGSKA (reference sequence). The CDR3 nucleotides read TGCAGTGCGTCAGGACAGGGACTCTCACCCCTCCACTTT. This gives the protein CSASGQGLSPLHF.